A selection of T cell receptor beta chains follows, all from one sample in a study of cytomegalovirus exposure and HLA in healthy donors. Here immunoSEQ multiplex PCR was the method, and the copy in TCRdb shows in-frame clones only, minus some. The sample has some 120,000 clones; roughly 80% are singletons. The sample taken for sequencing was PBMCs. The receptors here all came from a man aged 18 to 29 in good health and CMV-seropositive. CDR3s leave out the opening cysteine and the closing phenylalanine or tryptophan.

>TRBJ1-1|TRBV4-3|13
ASSQTGQGATEAF
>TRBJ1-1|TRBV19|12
ASSIGGGITEAF
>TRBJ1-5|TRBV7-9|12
ASSLQGNEQPQH
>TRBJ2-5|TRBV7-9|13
ASTPFMLRQETQY
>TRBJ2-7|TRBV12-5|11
ASGWDRSYEQY
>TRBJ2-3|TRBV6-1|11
ASGQGAVDTQY
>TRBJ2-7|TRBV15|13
ATSRPRGLTYEQY
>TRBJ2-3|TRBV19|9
ASSMYGTQY
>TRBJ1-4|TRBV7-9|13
ASSLTQGTNEKLF
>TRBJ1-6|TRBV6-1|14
ASSDLRSSYNSPLH
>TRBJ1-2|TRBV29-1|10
SVLTGLNGYT
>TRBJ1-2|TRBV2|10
ASSVLNYGYT
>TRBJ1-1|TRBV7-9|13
SSSLRSGQTFEAF
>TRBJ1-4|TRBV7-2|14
ASSPWSSPPGEKLF
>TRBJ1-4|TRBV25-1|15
ASSEMGTGLLNEKLF
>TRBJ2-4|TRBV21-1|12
ASSKPHRGDIQY
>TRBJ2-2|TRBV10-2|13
ASSDGTANTGELF
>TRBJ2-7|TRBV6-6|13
ASSLSGGGSYEQY
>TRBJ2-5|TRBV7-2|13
ASSLDGTGDETQY
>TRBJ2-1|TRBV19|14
ASSIEAGGFVNEQF
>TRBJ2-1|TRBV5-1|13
ASSFEGREYNEQF
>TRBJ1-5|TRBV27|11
ASRRQVNQPQH
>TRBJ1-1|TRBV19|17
ASSIILYPPGTMNTEAF
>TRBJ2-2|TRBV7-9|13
ASSGDTEVTGELF
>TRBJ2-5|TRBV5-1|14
ASSPTLAGGPETQY
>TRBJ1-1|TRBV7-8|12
ASSPRQGNTEAF
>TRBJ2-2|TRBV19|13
ASSIARGGPGELF
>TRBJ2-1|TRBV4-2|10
ASSHGVNEQF
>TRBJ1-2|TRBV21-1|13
ASSNRQGTFYGYT
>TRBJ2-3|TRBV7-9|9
ASSLGDREG
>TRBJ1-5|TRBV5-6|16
ASSGATGGERGDQPQH
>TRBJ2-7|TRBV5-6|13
ASSRWAPGVYEQY
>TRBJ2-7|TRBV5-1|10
ASSLDNYEQY
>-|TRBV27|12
ASSLSGAPYEQY
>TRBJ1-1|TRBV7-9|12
SSSLDGQGVEAF
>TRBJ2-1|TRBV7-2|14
ASSLTSGGTYNEQF
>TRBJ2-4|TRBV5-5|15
ASSSLERGQSWDIQY
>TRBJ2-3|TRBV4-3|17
ASSWAQGSRGGHTDTQY
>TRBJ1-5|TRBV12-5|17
ASGLSEPGQGGPNQPQH
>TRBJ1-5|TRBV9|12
ASSVGGAYQPQH
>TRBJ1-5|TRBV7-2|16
ASSLGAGGPYSNQPQH
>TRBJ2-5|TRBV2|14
ASTSTPLAAIETQY
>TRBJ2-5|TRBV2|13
ASSEVLTSGETQY
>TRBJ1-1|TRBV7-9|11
ASINRGGAEAF
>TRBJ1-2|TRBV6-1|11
ASSETLGPGYT
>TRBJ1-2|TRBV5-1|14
ASSLRRDTENYGYT
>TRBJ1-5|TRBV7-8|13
ASSEMTGVNQPQH
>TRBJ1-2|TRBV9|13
ASSVAGRGHGGYT
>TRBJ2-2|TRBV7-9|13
ASSLIQGDTGELF
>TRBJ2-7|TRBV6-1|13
ASSKTRDKTYEQY
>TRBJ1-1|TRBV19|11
ASSMNRDTEAF
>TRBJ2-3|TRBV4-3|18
ASSQSPAGTSGISTDTQY
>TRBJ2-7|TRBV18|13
ASSPPTGELHEQY
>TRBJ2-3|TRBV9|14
ASSLRWGAATDTQY
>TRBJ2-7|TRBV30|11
AWTIAGINEQY